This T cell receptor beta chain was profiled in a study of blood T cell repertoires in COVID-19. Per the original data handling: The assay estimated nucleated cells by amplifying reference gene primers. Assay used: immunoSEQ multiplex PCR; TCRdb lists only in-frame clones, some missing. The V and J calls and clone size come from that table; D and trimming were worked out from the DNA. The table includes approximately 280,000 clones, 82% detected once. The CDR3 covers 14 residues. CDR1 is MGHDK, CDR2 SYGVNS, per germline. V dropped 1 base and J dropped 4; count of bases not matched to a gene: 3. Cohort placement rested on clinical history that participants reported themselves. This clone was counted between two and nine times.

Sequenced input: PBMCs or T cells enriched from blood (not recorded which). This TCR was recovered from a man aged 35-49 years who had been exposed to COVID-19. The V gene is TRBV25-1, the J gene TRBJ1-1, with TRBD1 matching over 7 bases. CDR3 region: CASSELEGATEAFF. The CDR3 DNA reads TGTGCCAGCAGTGAATTGGAGGGGGCCACTGAAGCTTTCTTT.